The text below deals with one TCR beta chain. This entry is derived from a study of blood T cell repertoires in COVID-19. Turning to the study itself: Samples of COVID-19 (acute and convalescent) were obtained from the United States, Italy and Spain. Sources were T cells, B-cell-depleted T cells, or PBMCs; the material itself was cDNA or gDNA.

The CDR3 spans 17 residues. Trimming took 7 bases from V and 4 from J; bases not matched to a gene: 12. Germline-derived CDR1 and CDR2 are MNHEY and SMNVEV (reference sequence). Under the authors' procedure: Using reference gene primer amplification, nucleated cell counts were estimated. TCRdb's copy holds only in-frame clones and misses some; the assay was immunoSEQ multiplex PCR. V and J calls and clone size come straight from that table; D and trimming were deduced from the DNA. The sample yields about 90,000 clones, roughly 90% seen once. Specimen: peripheral blood. This clonotype was obtained from a man aged 80 or over with active or convalescent COVID-19. The chain employs TRBV27 and TRBJ2-1; 11 positions match TRBD2. CDR3 residues: CASNQKVRLAGYNEQFF. The CDR3 DNA follows: TGTGCCAGCAATCAGAAGGTGAGACTAGCGGGATACAATGAGCAGTTCTTC.